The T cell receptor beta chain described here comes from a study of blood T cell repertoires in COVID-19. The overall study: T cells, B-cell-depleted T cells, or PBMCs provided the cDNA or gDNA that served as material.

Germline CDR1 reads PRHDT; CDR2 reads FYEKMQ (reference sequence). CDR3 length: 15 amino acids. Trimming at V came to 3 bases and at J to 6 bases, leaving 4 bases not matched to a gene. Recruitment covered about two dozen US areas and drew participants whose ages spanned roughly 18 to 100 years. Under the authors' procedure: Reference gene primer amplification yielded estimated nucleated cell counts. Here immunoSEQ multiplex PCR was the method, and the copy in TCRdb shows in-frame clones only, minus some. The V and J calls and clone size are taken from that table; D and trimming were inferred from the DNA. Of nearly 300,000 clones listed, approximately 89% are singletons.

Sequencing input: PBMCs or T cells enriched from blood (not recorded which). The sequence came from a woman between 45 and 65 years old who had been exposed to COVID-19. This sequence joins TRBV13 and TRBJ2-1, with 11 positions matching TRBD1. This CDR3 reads CASSFGQGAFNEQFF. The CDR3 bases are TGTGCCAGCAGCTTCGGACAGGGGGCTTTCAATGAGCAGTTCTTC. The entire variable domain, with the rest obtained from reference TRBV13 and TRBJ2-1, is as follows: AAGVIQSPRHLIKEKRETATLKCYPIPRHDTVYWYQQGPGQDPQFLISFYEKMQSDKGSIPDRFSAQQFSDYHSELNMSSLELGDSALYFCASSFGQGAFNEQFFGPGTRLTVL.